What follows is one TCR beta chain and its context. These data belong to a study of blood T cell repertoires in COVID-19. Study-wide background: Sites across the United States, Italy and Spain contributed samples from acute and convalescent COVID-19.

In Seattle, patients joined the study during active infection and were tracked longitudinally. Sequenced by immunoSEQ multiplex PCR; TCRdb stores in-frame clones only, minus some. The sample yields 250,000 to 350,000 clones, approximately 84% seen once. The sequenced material came from peripheral blood. The origin of this receptor is a human donor with COVID-19, enrolled during active disease. The donor label of this sample is uncertain.

The CDR3 coding sequence is TGTGCCAGCAGCGTAGAGGAGGAGGAGAGGTATGGCTACACCTTC. Translated: CASSVEEEERYGYTF. This rearrangement joins TRBV9 to TRBJ1-2, with no clear D. Germline lookup yields CDR1 SGDLS and CDR2 YYNGEE. The CDR3 extends over 15 amino acids. V was shortened by 0 bases and J by 5 bases, with 14 bases between the two germline ends.